Listed here is a single TCR beta chain. This clonotype was counted at least ten times. No cognate antigen has been identified for it. No per-base quality is available; no much larger clone lies one base away. Taken from the germline V gene (reference sequence), the CDR1 and CDR2 loops are LNHDA and SQIVND. The CDR3 runs 14 amino acids, cysteine and phenylalanine included. Of all the DNA, just the CDR3 is kept, 42 bases in frame from base 1. V drops 5 bases and J drops 5 bases, leaving 16 bases in between. Ophthalmopathy patients had moderately to severely active disease, Clinical Activity Score of at least 3, NOSPECS grade of at least 4, and duration under 3 months. Patients with uncontrolled infections, other autoimmune diseases, pregnancy or lactation were excluded. Diagnoses were based on clinical symptoms, serum thyroxine and TRAb, thyroid ultrasound and orbital computed tomography. PBMCs were isolated from 10 ml of fresh peripheral blood by Ficoll-Paque density gradient centrifugation. Trizol reagent was used to extract total RNA, and RNA quality was then checked on an Agilent 2100 Bioanalyzer.

This entry comes from a study of T cells in Graves' hyperthyroidism and ophthalmopathy (dated by TCRdb to between 2019 and 2020). For the study in its entirety: Peripheral blood was collected at initial diagnosis, before any treatment. To identify TCR V-J signatures that set the groups apart, the researchers used a discovery cohort of approximately 98 patients, made up of 40 to 45 with Graves' ophthalmopathy and 55 to 65 with stable Graves' hyperthyroidism. Prospective prediction of ophthalmopathy was tested in an independent validation cohort consisting of 18 to 20 hyperthyroidism patients and around 17 patients who later progressed to ophthalmopathy. The 95 to 100 discovery patients were randomly divided into training and test sets at a 7:3 ratio. The study also compared thyroid tissue and blood T-cell repertoires from five or six Graves' hyperthyroidism patients. Following sampling, methimazole starting at 30 mg daily was given to hyperthyroidism patients, and high-dose intravenous methylprednisolone was given to ophthalmopathy patients. The paper reports TCR Vbeta CDR3 sequencing of 130 to 150 peripheral blood samples: some 41 ophthalmopathy, fewer than 80 hyperthyroidism and around 17 progressor patients. The paper's findings and limits, for the study overall: Sample size was not statistically predetermined, and blinding of investigators to group allocation was not performed. Most expanded thyroid clonotypes (frequency above 0.001) were also detected in blood, a finding suggesting that blood repertoires may reflect thyroid immune responses. In validation, the model predicted progression to ophthalmopathy a median of approximately 6.3 months before onset, with around 70% sensitivity and about 75% specificity. In cross-validation, a model built on a 13 V-J signature told ophthalmopathy apart from stable hyperthyroidism with under 90% sensitivity and 81% to 82% specificity, and in testing the same model reached 80%/75%.

The TCR beta CDR3 regions were amplified from RNA transcripts. For the first round of RT-PCR on the TCR CDR3, the HTBI primer set was used together with the Qiagen OneStep RT-PCR kit. A second multiplex PCR round built the libraries, followed by size selection and purification. Sequencing of the libraries was done on an Illumina HiSeq2000 using paired-end 100 bp reads. From the authors' description of their analysis: SOAPnuke was used to process the raw data, throwing out any read that contained adapters or uncalled bases, had a mean Phred below 15, or lacked an exact constant-primer or identifier match. High-quality paired reads were merged with COPE v1.2.5, and unique nucleotide sequences were defined as clonotypes. MiTCR v1.1 was used to align clonotypes to the IMGT TRBV, TRBD and TRBJ reference segments. The analysis was restricted to V-J combinations with a frequency above 0.0001, which together covered 99.2% of the repertoires. A TCS score was defined as the ratio between F50 (clonal expansion) and ExV (chaos), using BLOSUM62-based TCRdist between CDR3 peptides within each V-J. Welch's t-statistics and random forest reduced around 550 V-J features to fewer than 15, which were used in a naive Bayes classifier (R e1071). TCRdb reanalyzed the raw reads on its own, using fastp at Q25 for trimming and MiXCR for clone calling, and kept in-frame beta chains. CDR3 protein duplicates are merged, each entry listing the most common genes and DNA. The V and J calls follow TCRdb's processing rather than the paper's. For this sample the table gives about 350,000 distinct CDR3 sequences, of which approximately 18% were detected only once. The ten top clones hold 15% to 19% of the sample.

The source of this sequence is a woman aged 40 to 55 with Graves' ophthalmopathy. Source material: blood. Rearrangement joined TRBV19 to TRBJ2-7, with the D gene call left open. The CDR3: CASSPMGGFHEQYF. DNA sequence: TGTGCCAGTAGTCCCATGGGTGGCTTCCACGAGCAGTACTTC.